This T cell receptor (beta chain) was identified in a study of vaccination effects on CD4 cells after COVID-19. Clones were read by immunoSEQ multiplex PCR, and TCRdb kept only the in-frame ones, dropping some. The table has about 30,000 clones, over 80% seen once. As for this clone: Its antigen is unidentified.

CDR3 length: 14 residues. V was cut by 5 bases and J by 2 bases, with 12 bases left in between. Germline assignment: CDR1 SGHRS and CDR2 YFSETQ. Before any sequencing was done, the ViraFEST assay used viral peptide pools to expand antigen-specific CD4+ T cells. With approximately ten days of culture completed, CD4+ T cells were isolated. Each participant received a vaccine that was either BNT162b2 or mRNA-1273, given as two doses. The rearrangement links TRBV5-1 to TRBJ2-3; D perhaps matches TRBD1 (6 bases). This TCR was recovered from a human donor who received a COVID-19 vaccine. Some clones in this sample may be carry-over from other donors' samples. This sample comprised CD4+ T cells from PBMCs cultured with SARS-CoV-2 spike peptides, obtained after COVID-19 vaccination. The CDR3 is CASRDLGATDTQYF. In DNA, the CDR3 is TGCGCCAGCAGGGATCTGGGGGCCACAGATACGCAGTATTTT.